The 13 T cell receptor beta chains reported below all come from one sample, sequenced in a study of blood T cell repertoires in COVID-19. The assay was immunoSEQ multiplex PCR, and TCRdb's table has in-frame clones only and misses some. Of approximately 190,000 clones listed, roughly three quarters were seen once; the top ten hold roughly 17%. Sequenced input: peripheral blood. The receptors were sampled from a man between 60 and 75 years old with active or convalescent COVID-19.

This clone has just one count. J is TRBJ2-7 and V is TRBV21-1; TRBD1, the table's D call, lacks a check against the DNA. TRBV21-1 represents a pseudogene. CDR3 length equals 17 residues. CDR3 DNA: TGTGCCAGCAGCCCAAACCCGGAAGGCAGGGGCTCCTACGAGCAGTACTTC. It codes for CASSPNPEGRGSYEQYF.

In this sample, this clone turned up a few times. J is TRBJ2-2 and V is TRBV5-8; a weak D match, TRBD2 (6 bases). Germline values: CDR1 SGHTS, CDR2 YDEGEE. Trimming removed 6 bases from V and 4 bases from J, with 19 bases in between. CDR3 length equals 16 residues. In DNA form, the CDR3 reads TGTGCCAGCACCCCCGCGGAGGGAACTTTCACCGGGGAGCTGTTTTTT. As protein: CASTPAEGTFTGELFF.

This clone has a count of ten or more. This chain links TRBV19 with TRBJ2-7, with D tentatively TRBD1 (6 bases). From germline, CDR1 is LNHDA and CDR2 SQIVND (reference sequence). The CDR3 is made up of 13 amino acids. Trimming stripped 11 bases from V and 3 bases from J, with 17 bases between. In DNA form, the CDR3 reads TGTGCCTATTTTACGACAGGCCTCTACGAGCAGTACTTC. This sequence encodes CAYFTTGLYEQYF.

This clone occurred a few times. V is TRBV5-4 and J is TRBJ2-7; TRBD1 might be the D (6 bases). In germline, CDR1 is SGHNT, CDR2 YYREEE (reference sequence). Trimming removed 3 bases from V and 3 bases from J, with 10 bases in between. The CDR3 covers 13 residues. The CDR3 loop reads CASSSGQNYEQYF. The CDR3, as DNA: TGTGCCAGCAGCTCCGGACAGAACTACGAGCAGTACTTC.

The chain joins TRBV5-1 to TRBJ2-3, with D perhaps TRBD2 (6 bases). The CDR3 is 12 amino acids. CDR1 and CDR2 (germline): SGHRS, YFSETQ. The ends were cut back, 3 bases at V and 4 bases at J, with 6 bases in the middle. The CDR3 coding sequence is TGCGCCAGCAGCTGGGAGGCAGATACGCAGTATTTT. Translating it yields CASSWEADTQYF.

This clone occurred many times. The V and J genes are TRBV19 and TRBJ2-5; 9 bases match TRBD2. Germline V lookup: CDR1 LNHDA, CDR2 SQIVND (reference sequence). This CDR3 comprises 18 residues. The ends lost 1 base at V and 2 bases at J; junction bases unmatched: 11. The chain's CDR3 is CASSIGVAGARGQETQYF. The CDR3 bases are TGTGCCAGTAGTATAGGGGTAGCGGGAGCACGGGGGCAAGAGACCCAGTACTTC.

The J gene is TRBJ2-1, the V gene TRBV4-1, with 7 positions matching TRBD2. The V gene's germline CDR1 is MGHRA and CDR2 YSYEKL. The CDR3 contains 17 residues. V shed 3 bases and J 9 bases; nucleotides not matched to a gene: 17. The DNA of the CDR3 is TGCGCCAGCAGCCACGGGAACGGGGCTAGCGGCCTGGGTGAGCAGTTCTTC. Amino acids: CASSHGNGASGLGEQFF.

The chain couples TRBV9 to TRBJ1-4; TRBD1 is a possible D gene (5 bases). In germline, CDR1 is SGDLS, CDR2 YYNGEE. The CDR3 totals 16 residues. V was clipped by 4 bases and J by 8 bases, with 21 bases between them. The CDR3 loop reads CASSLTSGWRGEKLFF. The CDR3 region has the DNA TGTGCCAGCAGCTTAACTTCAGGGTGGAGAGGCGAAAAACTGTTTTTT.

This sequence joins TRBV19 and TRBJ1-2; D perhaps matches TRBD1 (6 bases). Germline V gene data show CDR1 as LNHDA and CDR2 as SQIVND (reference sequence). The CDR3 sequence is 15 residues long. Trimming shortened V by 2 bases and J by 7 bases, and 17 bases separated the two germline ends. CDR3 amino acids: CASSIYRGAGGGYTF. The CDR3 DNA is TGTGCCAGTAGTATATATCGGGGGGCAGGCGGTGGCTACACCTTC. Together with reference TRBV19 and TRBJ1-2, the CDR3 gives the full variable domain: DGGITQSPKYLFRKEGQNVTLSCEQNLNHDAMYWYRQDPGQGLRLIYYSQIVNDFQKGDIAEGYSVSREKKESFPLTVTSAQKNPTAFYLCASSIYRGAGGGYTFGSGTRLTVV.

The gene calls are TRBV7-2 and TRBJ2-3; the match to TRBD2 covers 11 bases. V lost 2 bases, J lost 8 bases, and 3 bases stayed unmatched. Germline V gene sequence: CDR1 SGHTA, CDR2 FQGNSA. This CDR3 is 14 amino acids long. The CDR3 nucleotides read TGTGCCAGCAGCTTATCTAGCGGGAGGTTTACGCAGTATTTT. Translated: CASSLSSGRFTQYF.

The chain has TRBV18 and TRBJ1-1; 10 positions match TRBD1. V trimming: 4 bases; J trimming: 3 bases; junction bases outside the gene matches: 5. CDR1 and CDR2 from the germline V gene are KGHSH and LQKENI. CDR3 length: 15 residues. The CDR3 bases are TGTGCCAGCTCACTTCGACAGGGGGCAGACACTGAAGCTTTCTTT. It translates to CASSLRQGADTEAFF.

This clone was counted between two and nine times. The V and J genes are TRBV6-2 or TRBV6-3 and TRBJ2-3; 11 bases are shared with TRBD1. The germline V gene has CDR1 MNHEY and CDR2 SVGEGT. The CDR3 consists of 16 residues. With V trimmed by 2 bases and J by 4 bases, 5 bases remained unmatched. This CDR3 is CASSYGGQGAPDTQYF. The DNA of the CDR3 is TGTGCCAGCAGTTACGGAGGACAGGGGGCCCCAGATACGCAGTATTTT.

This chain links TRBV28 with TRBJ2-7; D not certain. The CDR3 runs to 14 residues. Germline V gives CDR1 MDHEN, CDR2 SYDVKM. V was shortened by 5 bases and J by 5 bases, with 16 bases between the two germline ends. CDR3 sequence reads: CASSPIVVPDEQYF. The DNA of the CDR3 is TGTGCCAGCAGTCCGATAGTCGTTCCGGACGAGCAGTACTTC.